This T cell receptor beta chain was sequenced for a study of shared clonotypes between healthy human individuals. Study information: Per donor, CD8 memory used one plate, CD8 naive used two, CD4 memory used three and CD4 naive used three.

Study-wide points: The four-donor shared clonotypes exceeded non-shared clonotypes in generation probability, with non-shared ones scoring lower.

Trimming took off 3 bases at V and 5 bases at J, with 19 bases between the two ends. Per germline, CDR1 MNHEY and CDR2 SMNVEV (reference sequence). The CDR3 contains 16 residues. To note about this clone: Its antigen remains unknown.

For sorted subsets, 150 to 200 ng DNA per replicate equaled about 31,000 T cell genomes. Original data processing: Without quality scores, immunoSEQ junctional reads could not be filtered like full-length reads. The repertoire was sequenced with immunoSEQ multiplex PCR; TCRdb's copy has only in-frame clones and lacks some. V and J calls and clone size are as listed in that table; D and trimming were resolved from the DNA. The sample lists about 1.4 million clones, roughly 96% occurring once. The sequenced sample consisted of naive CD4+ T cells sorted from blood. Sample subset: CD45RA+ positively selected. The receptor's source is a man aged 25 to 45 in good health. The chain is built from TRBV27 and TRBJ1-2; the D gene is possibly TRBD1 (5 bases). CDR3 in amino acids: CASSFTGRDDPYGYTF. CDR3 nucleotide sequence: TGTGCCAGCAGTTTCACAGGCAGGGATGATCCATATGGCTACACCTTC.